The 15 T cell receptor beta chains in this list originate from one sample, sequenced in a study of T cells after yellow fever vaccination. TCRdb re-called the 5' RACE reads through MiXCR, storing one row per CDR3 protein. The sample contains over 70,000 distinct CDR3 sequences, approximately 7.5% of which appear only once. This sample comprised CD8+ T cells sorted from PBMCs, obtained on the day of the yellow fever booster vaccination. These receptors all come from a man aged 30 to 45 who received the YFV17D yellow fever vaccine.

V usage is TRBV11-2 and J usage is TRBJ1-2; D is undetermined. This CDR3 spans 15 amino acids. Germline CDR1 SGHAT, CDR2 FQNNGV. V was trimmed by 2 bases and J by 6 bases, leaving 16 bases between them. The CDR3 protein is CASSLQPAEGNGYTF. The CDR3 DNA sequence: TGTGCCAGCAGCTTACAACCAGCCGAGGGCAATGGCTACACCTTC. The variable domain in full, with the rest retrieved from reference TRBV11-2 and TRBJ1-2, is EAGVAQSPRYKIIEKRQSVAFWCNPISGHATLYWYQQILGQGPKLLIQFQNNGVVDDSQLPKDRFSAERLKGVDSTLKIQPAKLEDSAVYLCASSLQPAEGNGYTFGSGTRLTVV.

This clonotype showed up many times. The chain links TRBV27 to TRBJ2-3; D gene uncertain. This CDR3 spans 15 amino acids. Germline V gene sequence: CDR1 MNHEY, CDR2 SMNVEV (reference sequence). The V end lost 6 bases, the J end lost 0 bases, and 13 bases lay between the germline ends. The CDR3 here is CASRTLRTSTDTQYF. CDR3 nucleotides: TGTGCCAGCAGGACCCTACGTACTAGCACAGATACGCAGTATTTT.

To note about this clonotype: One end of the junction does not line up with germline, which may come from a read error. The V gene is TRBV7-2, the J gene TRBJ2-1, with D possibly TRBD1 on 6 matching bases. Germline CDR1 is SGHTA and CDR2 is FQGNSA. The CDR3 loop spans 16 amino acids. CDR3 DNA: TGTGCCAGCAGCCAGACCGTTGACAGGTCTTACACTGAGCAGTTCTTC. Translating it yields CASSQTVDRSYTEQFF. Based on the CDR3 plus reference TRBV7-2 and TRBJ2-1, the full variable domain is GAGVSQSPSNKVTEKGKDVELRCDPISGHTALYWYRQSLGQGLEFLIYFQGNSAPDKSGLPSDRFSAERTGGSVSTLTIQRTQQEDSAVYLCASSQTVDRSYTEQFFGPGTRLTVL.

This clonotype was detected many times. The rearrangement uses TRBV20-1 and TRBJ2-7, with 8 positions matching TRBD1. V shed 0 bases and J 7 bases; nucleotides not matched to a gene: 8. The CDR3 is made up of 14 amino acids. Germline assignment: CDR1 DFQATT and CDR2 SNEGSKA (reference sequence). CDR3 in amino acids: CSARETGDIPEQYF. The CDR3 region has the DNA TGCAGTGCTAGAGAGACAGGGGACATTCCGGAGCAGTACTTC.

V usage is TRBV9 and J usage is TRBJ2-1, with D unresolved. Trimming left V 0 bases short and J 3 bases short, with 1 base between. The CDR3 is made up of 12 amino acids. Germline V gene sequence: CDR1 SGDLS, CDR2 YYNGEE. CDR3 in DNA: TGTGCCAGCAGCGTAGACTACAATGAGCAGTTCTTC. It codes for CASSVDYNEQFF.

This chain uses TRBV6-5 with TRBJ2-7; TRBD1 or TRBD2 may be the D gene (6 bases each). V gave up 2 bases and J gave up 7 bases, with 9 bases separating them. Per the germline V gene, CDR1 is MNHEY and CDR2 is SVGAGI. The CDR3 runs 12 residues. DNA for the CDR3: TGTGCCAGCAGTTACGAAGGGGGGGAGCAGTACTTC. It translates to CASSYEGGEQYF.

This chain links TRBV20-1 with TRBJ2-3; TRBD1 matches at 9 bases. The CDR3 runs to 16 residues. The J segment lost 4 bases and the V segment lost 3 bases, leaving 11 bases of the junction unmatched. Germline CDR1 is DFQATT and CDR2 is SNEGSKA (reference sequence). The CDR3, as DNA: TGCAGTGCTAGTCCCTCCCGGGACAGGGTTTCAGATACGCAGTATTTT. Translating it yields CSASPSRDRVSDTQYF.

At least ten counts were recorded for this clonotype. The chain couples TRBV29-1 to TRBJ2-1, with 10 bases identical to TRBD2. From germline, CDR1 is SQVTM and CDR2 ANQGSEA. The CDR3 runs to 14 residues. With V trimmed by 6 bases and J by 0 bases, 2 bases remained unmatched. CDR3 sequence: CSVLAGISYNEQFF. The CDR3 DNA follows: TGCAGCGTACTAGCGGGAATCTCCTACAATGAGCAGTTCTTC.

The CDR3 region is CASSKPGGSFETQYF. The CDR3 coding sequence is TGTGCCAGCAGCAAACCGGGCGGGAGTTTTGAGACCCAGTACTTC. The chain carries TRBV21-1 and TRBJ2-5; the D segment call TRBD2 is taken from the table without a DNA check. TRBV21-1 constitutes a pseudogene. CDR3 size: 15 residues.

This clonotype was detected many times. The chain's CDR3 is CSARDMRGESSYEQYF. Written as DNA, the CDR3 is TGCAGTGCTAGAGATATGAGAGGCGAAAGCTCCTACGAGCAGTACTTC. The chain carries TRBV20-1 and TRBJ2-7; D gene uncertain. The CDR3 has 16 amino acids. Trimming left V 0 bases short and J 0 bases short, with 15 bases between. Germline loops: CDR1 DFQATT, CDR2 SNEGSKA (reference sequence).

J is TRBJ2-2 and V is TRBV25-1; 11 nucleotides match TRBD2. CDR3 length: 20 amino acids. The V gene end was trimmed by 6 bases and the J gene end by 5 bases; junction bases not matched to a gene: 20. Germline V gene lookup returns CDR1 MGHDK and CDR2 SYGVNS. The CDR3 region is CASSPPGYPRLAGKTGELFF. The CDR3 nucleotides are TGTGCCAGCAGCCCTCCGGGTTACCCGAGACTAGCGGGAAAAACCGGGGAGCTGTTTTTT.

The chain is built from TRBV4-3 and TRBJ2-5; 10 nucleotides align to TRBD2. CDR3 length equals 16 residues. Unmatched junction bases numbered 7, after V lost 1 base and J lost 5 bases. CDR1 is LGHNA and CDR2 is YSLEER in the germline V gene. CDR3 in amino acids: CASSQGLAGDGETQYF. The CDR3 region has the DNA TGCGCCAGCAGCCAAGGTCTAGCGGGAGACGGGGAGACCCAGTACTTC.

This clonotype was seen more than once but under ten times. This chain uses TRBV6-2 or TRBV6-3 with TRBJ2-3; TRBD2 matches at 10 bases. V shed 0 bases and J 2 bases; nucleotides not matched to a gene: 5. Germline V gene data show CDR1 as MNHEY and CDR2 as SVGEGT. The CDR3 is made up of 17 amino acids. For the CDR3, the DNA is TGTGCCAGCAGTTACTCCCTACTAGCGGGACTCACAGATACGCAGTATTTT. Its translation: CASSYSLLAGLTDTQYF.

This clonotype was seen repeatedly, ten times or more. For the CDR3, the DNA is TGTGCCAGCACGGGGGGGGCCGGCTCCTCTGGGGCCAACGTCCTGACTTTC. The encoded protein is CASTGGAGSSGANVLTF. The chain recombines TRBV27 with TRBJ2-6; 8 bases fit TRBD2. CDR1 and CDR2 from the germline V gene are MNHEY and SMNVEV (reference sequence). The J segment lost 0 bases and the V segment lost 7 bases, leaving 8 bases of the junction unmatched. The CDR3 spans 17 residues.

The sample holds a few counts of this clonotype. The CDR3 sequence is CASSYGTSGFTDTQYF. The CDR3 nucleotides are TGTGCCAGCAGTTATGGGACTAGCGGATTCACAGATACGCAGTATTTT. The chain employs TRBV28 and TRBJ2-3; TRBD2 matches at 11 bases. This CDR3 is 16 amino acids long. J gave up 2 bases and V 4 bases, and 5 bases lay outside the gene matches. CDR1 MDHEN and CDR2 SYDVKM come from the germline V gene.